Below, one T cell receptor (beta chain) is given with its context. No antigen is known for it. V was clipped by 4 bases and J by 1 base; unmatched bases: 5. The CDR3 consists of 16 residues. Germline values: CDR1 SGHAT, CDR2 FQNNGV. These data are taken from a study of STAT5B mutations in CD4+ large granular lymphocyte leukemia. Study-level findings and limits: Compared with healthy controls (2/35), patient top clones favored TRBV06 (8/27).

Original data processing: Lowest detectable productive clonotype frequency was 2.59 x 10-5. Sequenced by immunoSEQ multiplex PCR; TCRdb stores in-frame clones only, minus some. V and J calls and clone size are copied from that table; D and trimming were computed from the DNA. The profile covers about 40,000 clones, with approximately 84% appearing a single time and approximately 0.32% taken by the ten largest. The source material was CD4+ T cells from blood buffy coats. The sequence was obtained from a human donor in good health. The chain recombines TRBV11-2 with TRBJ2-2; 8 bases agree with TRBD1. The CDR3 DNA reads TGTGCCAGCAGCTCGTCCGGGACAGGGAACACCGGGGAGCTGTTTTTT. This gives the protein CASSSSGTGNTGELFF.